The clone carrying this TCR beta chain came up a few times. These data belong to a study of T-cell reconstitution after alpha-beta-depleted transplantation in children. Unique molecular identifiers were incorporated during preparation of the TCRbeta library. TCRdb analysed the PCR reads with MiXCR anew, one entry per CDR3 protein. Counted here are about 580,000 distinct CDR3 sequences, approximately 22% occurring once; the ten biggest clones make up 13% to 15%. The CDR3 loop spans 13 amino acids. Trimming removed 2 bases at V and 8 bases at J, with 10 bases between. Sequenced here: PBMCs, mostly from graft donor cells, sampled 360 days after TCRalphabeta/CD19-depleted stem cell transplant. This sequence joins TRBV12-3 or TRBV12-4 and TRBJ2-1; D not certain. The origin of this receptor is a boy younger than two who had a stem cell transplant for acute myeloid leukemia, so the T cells may come from the graft donor. The CDR3: CASSLPPLDEQFF. The CDR3 DNA is TGTGCCAGCAGTTTACCTCCCCTCGATGAGCAGTTCTTC.